The entry below describes one TCR beta chain. The data belong to a study of cytomegalovirus exposure and HLA in healthy donors. CDR1 and CDR2 (germline): SGHDN, FVKESK. V dropped 0 bases and J dropped 3 bases, with 5 bases sitting between them. The CDR3 totals 13 residues. Primers included in the PCR were 60 Vbeta and 13 Jbeta primers. Here immunoSEQ multiplex PCR was the method, and the copy in TCRdb shows in-frame clones only, minus some. The repertoire includes about 140,000 clones, about three quarters of them detected once, and approximately 1.3% sits in the top ten. The source material was PBMCs. The chain uses TRBV14 and TRBJ1-2; D remains unclear. The origin of this receptor is a male donor in good health and CMV-seropositive. The CDR3 DNA reads as TGTGCCAGCAGCCAAGACACAGACTATGGCTACACCTTC. This codes for CASSQDTDYGYTF. Full variable domain (remainder filled in from reference TRBV14 and TRBJ1-2): EAGVTQFPSHSVIEKGQTVTLRCDPISGHDNLYWYRRVMGKEIKFLLHFVKESKQDESGMPNNRFLAERTGGTYSTLKVQPAELEDSGVYFCASSQDTDYGYTFGSGTRLTVV.